The next 2 T cell receptor beta chains were all read from a single sample in a study of blood T cells in healthy people across ages. Through a sample-barcoded 5' primer and a J-beta primer mix, a second PCR was run for about 6 to 11 cycles. Each CDR3 protein gets one entry after TCRdb re-called the 5' RACE reads with MiXCR. The sample has about 780,000 distinct CDR3 sequences, approximately 65% seen once. Sequencing was done on a sample of blood. All receptors derive from a man aged 25 to 45 in good health.

This rearrangement joins TRBV5-5 to TRBJ2-5; a possible D gene is TRBD1 (6 bases). Germline values: CDR1 SGHKS, CDR2 YYEKEE (reference sequence). Trimming pared 0 bases from V and 2 bases from J, leaving 17 bases between. The CDR3 spans 17 residues. Written as DNA, the CDR3 is TGTGCCAGCAGCTTGGTCCCGGGCAGGGGACCTCAAGAGACCCAGTACTTC. This sequence encodes CASSLVPGRGPQETQYF.

V usage is TRBV12-3 or TRBV12-4 and J usage is TRBJ2-5; D is possibly TRBD2 (5 bases). The CDR3 runs to 15 residues. V lost 3 bases and J 4 bases, leaving 15 bases between the germline ends. The CDR3 sequence is CASSFGIAFIETQYF. CDR3 nucleotides: TGTGCCAGCAGTTTCGGGATAGCATTTATAGAGACCCAGTACTTC.